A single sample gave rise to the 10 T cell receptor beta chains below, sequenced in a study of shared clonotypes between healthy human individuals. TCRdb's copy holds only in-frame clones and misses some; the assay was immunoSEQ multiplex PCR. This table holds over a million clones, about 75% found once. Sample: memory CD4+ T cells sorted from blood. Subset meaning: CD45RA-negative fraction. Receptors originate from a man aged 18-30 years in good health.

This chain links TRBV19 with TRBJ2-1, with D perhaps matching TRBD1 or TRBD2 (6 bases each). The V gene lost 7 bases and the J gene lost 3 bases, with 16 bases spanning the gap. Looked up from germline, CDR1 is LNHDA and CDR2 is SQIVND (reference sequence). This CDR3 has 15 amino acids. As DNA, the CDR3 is TGTGCCAGTACCCTCTCGGGGGCGCTCTACAATGAGCAGTTCTTC. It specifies CASTLSGALYNEQFF.

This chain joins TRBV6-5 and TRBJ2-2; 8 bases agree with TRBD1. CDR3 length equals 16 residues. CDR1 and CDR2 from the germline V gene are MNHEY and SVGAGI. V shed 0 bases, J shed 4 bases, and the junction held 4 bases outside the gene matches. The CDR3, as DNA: TGTGCCAGCAGTTACTCCGGACAGGGCCGCACCGGGGAGCTGTTTTTT. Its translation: CASSYSGQGRTGELFF.

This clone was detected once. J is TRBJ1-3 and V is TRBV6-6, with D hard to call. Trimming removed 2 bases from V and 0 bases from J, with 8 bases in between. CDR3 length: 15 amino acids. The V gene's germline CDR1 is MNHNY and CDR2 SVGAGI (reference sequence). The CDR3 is CASSYTTNSGNTIYF. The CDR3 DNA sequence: TGTGCCAGCAGTTACACAACTAACTCTGGAAACACCATATATTTT.

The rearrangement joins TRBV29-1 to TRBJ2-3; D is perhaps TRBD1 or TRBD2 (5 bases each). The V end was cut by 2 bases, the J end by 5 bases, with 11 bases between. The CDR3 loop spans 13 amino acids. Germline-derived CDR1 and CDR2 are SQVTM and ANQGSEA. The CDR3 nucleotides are TGCAGCGTTGAATGGGGGTTGAGAGATACGCAGTATTTT. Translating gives CSVEWGLRDTQYF.

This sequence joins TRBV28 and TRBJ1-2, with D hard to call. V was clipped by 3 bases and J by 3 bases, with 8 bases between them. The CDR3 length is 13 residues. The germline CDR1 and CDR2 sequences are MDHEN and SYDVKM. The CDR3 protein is CASSFSTDYGYTF. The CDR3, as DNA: TGTGCCAGCAGTTTCTCAACGGACTATGGCTACACCTTC.

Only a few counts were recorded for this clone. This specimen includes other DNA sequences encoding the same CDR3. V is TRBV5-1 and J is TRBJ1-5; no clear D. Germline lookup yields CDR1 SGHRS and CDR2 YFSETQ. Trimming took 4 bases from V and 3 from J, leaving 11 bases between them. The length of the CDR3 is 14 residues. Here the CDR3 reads CASSDGGSNQPQHF. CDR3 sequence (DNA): TGCGCCAGCAGCGATGGTGGGTCCAATCAGCCCCAGCATTTT.

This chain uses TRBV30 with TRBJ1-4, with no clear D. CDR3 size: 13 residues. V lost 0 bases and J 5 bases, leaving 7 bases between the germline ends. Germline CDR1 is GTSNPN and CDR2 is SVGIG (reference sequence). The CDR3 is CAWSVRNNEKLFF. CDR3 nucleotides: TGTGCCTGGAGTGTACGTAACAATGAAAAACTGTTTTTT.

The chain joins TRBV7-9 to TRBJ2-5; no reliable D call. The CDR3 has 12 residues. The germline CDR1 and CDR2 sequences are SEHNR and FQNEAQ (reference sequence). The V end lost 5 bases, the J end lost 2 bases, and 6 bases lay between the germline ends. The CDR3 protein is CASSDIQETQYF. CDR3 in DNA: TGTGCCAGCAGCGATATACAAGAGACCCAGTACTTC.

The DNA for the CDR3 is TGTGCCAGCAGCGTAATTACACCGGGACTAGCGAGATACGAGCAGTACTTC. Protein product: CASSVITPGLARYEQYF. The chain has TRBV7-8 and TRBJ2-7, with 10 bases lining up with TRBD2. The CDR3 has 17 amino acids. The junction had 14 bases not matched to a gene; V was cut back by 5 bases and J by 4 bases. Germline CDR1 SGHVS, CDR2 FQNEAQ.

CDR3 sequence: CASSLKTVNEKLFF. The CDR3 nucleotides are TGTGCCAGCAGTCTTAAGACAGTTAATGAAAAACTGTTTTTT. The gene calls are TRBV6-5 and TRBJ1-4, with D tentatively TRBD1 (5 bases). This CDR3 has 14 amino acids. Germline V gene sequence: CDR1 MNHEY, CDR2 SVGAGI. Trimming shortened V by 5 bases and J by 4 bases, and 11 bases separated the two germline ends.